The present TCR beta chain was sequenced within a study of OX40 agonist ivuxolimab in advanced cancers. This clone was seen only a few times. Assay: immunoSEQ multiplex PCR; the TCRdb copy retains only in-frame clones and omits some. The top ten clones hold under 55% of a sample with 40,000 to 60,000 clones, 70% to 90% of them seen once. Germline values: CDR1 MDHEN, CDR2 SYDVKM. Trimming cost V 3 bases and J 2 bases, with 11 bases left between them. The CDR3 sequence is 16 residues long. The specimen was CD4+ or CD8+ T cells sorted from blood, collected in a trial of the OX40 agonist ivuxolimab. The chain has TRBV28 and TRBJ2-6; D gene ambiguous. This clonotype was sampled from an adult with an advanced solid tumor such as melanoma, head and neck, liver or kidney cancer. CDR3 sequence: CASSFPRVAGANVLTF. CDR3 sequence (DNA): TGTGCCAGCAGTTTCCCAAGGGTCGCTGGGGCCAACGTCCTGACTTTC.